A single sample gave rise to the 14 T cell receptor beta chains below, sequenced in a study of blood T cells in healthy people across ages. A sample-barcoded 5' primer and a J-beta primer mix were used in a second PCR of about 7 to 12 cycles. TCRdb re-called the 5' RACE reads with MiXCR, one entry per CDR3 protein. The sample has approximately 1.5 million distinct CDR3 sequences, 30% to 40% seen once. Material for sequencing was blood. The receptors shown here come from a woman aged 25 to 39 in good health.

The chain uses TRBV27 and TRBJ2-1; 15 positions match TRBD2. Germline assignment: CDR1 MNHEY and CDR2 SMNVEV (reference sequence). Trimming removed 8 bases from V and 7 bases from J; junction bases left unmatched: 12. The CDR3 is 17 residues long. The CDR3 reads CASQGLAGGPSGNEQFF. CDR3 bases: TGTGCCAGCCAAGGACTAGCGGGAGGGCCATCGGGAAATGAGCAGTTCTTC.

This clonotype was seen more than once but under ten times. The chain joins TRBV9 to TRBJ2-7; D is possibly TRBD2 (7 bases). This CDR3 is 16 amino acids long. Germline V CDR1 and CDR2: SGDLS, YYNGEE. Trimming pared 0 bases from V and 1 base from J, leaving 14 bases between. The CDR3 bases are TGTGCCAGCAGCGTAGTAAGCGGGACAAGTTCCTACGAGCAGTACTTC. It yields the protein CASSVVSGTSSYEQYF.

The CDR3 sequence: CASSLGGVGAGEQFF. CDR3 sequence (DNA): TGTGCCAGCAGCTTGGGAGGGGTCGGGGCAGGAGAGCAGTTCTTC. The rearrangement links TRBV7-2 to TRBJ2-1, with 7 nucleotides matching TRBD2. This CDR3 region has 15 residues. Germline loops: CDR1 SGHTA, CDR2 FQGNSA. The trim removed 3 bases at V and 10 bases at J, leaving 12 bases unmatched.

The rearrangement uses TRBV7-9 and TRBJ2-7; 12 positions match TRBD1. Germline V gene data show CDR1 as SEHNR and CDR2 as FQNEAQ (reference sequence). This CDR3 has 17 amino acids. J was trimmed by 6 bases and V by 5 bases; bases with no gene match: 14. The CDR3 bases are TGTGCCAGCAGCCCCTTTCCTCCGGGACAGGGGGCAAGCGAGCAGTACTTC. Translation gives CASSPFPPGQGASEQYF.

Concerning this clonotype: One end of the junction varies from germline; a read error may be responsible. The V call is TRBV12-3 or TRBV12-4, the J call TRBJ2-3; 11 bases are shared with TRBD2. The CDR3 spans 16 residues. CDR3 sequence: CTSSPRLAGYTDTQYF. CDR3 DNA: TGTACCAGCAGTCCTCGACTAGCGGGGTACACAGATACGCAGTATTTT.

This clonotype has a count of ten or more. V is TRBV30 and J is TRBJ2-5; perhaps TRBD2 as D (6 bases). The CDR3 contains 16 residues. Trimming removed 6 bases at V and 1 base at J, with 21 bases between. The V gene's germline CDR1 is GTSNPN and CDR2 SVGIG (reference sequence). CDR3 loop: CACSTIGAGLQETQYF. CDR3 in DNA: TGTGCCTGCAGTACAATAGGTGCGGGGCTCCAAGAGACCCAGTACTTC.

This clonotype came up once. The genes are TRBV6-2 or TRBV6-3 and TRBJ2-3, with D unclear. Germline loops: CDR1 MNHEY, CDR2 SVGEGT. V lost 6 bases and J lost 2, with 18 bases in between. The CDR3 length is 16 residues. CDR3 amino acids: CASSQTDGSITDTQYF. CDR3 sequence (DNA): TGTGCCAGCAGCCAAACCGATGGATCTATCACAGATACGCAGTATTTT.

This clonotype occurred once. V is TRBV28 and J is TRBJ1-1; a weak D match, TRBD1 (5 bases). Germline V gives CDR1 MDHEN, CDR2 SYDVKM. V was cut by 6 bases and J by 1 base, with 18 bases left in between. This CDR3 contains 16 residues. The chain's CDR3 is CASSYHGGDGNTEAFF. For the CDR3, the DNA is TGTGCCAGCAGCTACCATGGGGGGGACGGGAACACTGAAGCTTTCTTT. The full variable domain, its missing parts supplied by reference TRBV28 and TRBJ1-1, is DVKVTQSSRYLVKRTGEKVFLECVQDMDHENMFWYRQDPGLGLRLIYFSYDVKMKEKGDIPEGYSVSREKKERFSLILESASTNQTSMYLCASSYHGGDGNTEAFFGQGTRLTVV.

This chain links TRBV11-2 with TRBJ1-1, with D perhaps matching TRBD1 (5 bases). The length of the CDR3 is 13 residues. Germline values: CDR1 SGHAT, CDR2 FQNNGV. Trimming removed 6 bases from V and 6 bases from J, with 14 bases in between. CDR3 coding DNA: TGTGCCAGCAGTCTTGCTGGGGCCGCTGAAGCTTTCTTT. It translates to CASSLAGAAEAFF.

The chain recombines TRBV27 with TRBJ2-7; 8 nucleotides line up with TRBD1. Germline CDR1 reads MNHEY; CDR2 reads SMNVEV (reference sequence). J gave up 7 bases and V 4 bases, and 6 bases lay outside the gene matches. CDR3 length: 13 amino acids. The CDR3 protein is CASSYRQGWEQYF. The CDR3 DNA is TGTGCCAGCAGTTATCGACAGGGGTGGGAGCAGTACTTC.

About this clonotype: One end of the junction varies from germline; a read error may be responsible. The DNA for the CDR3 is TGTGCCAGCAGCTTGGACAGATGGAATGAAAAACGGTTTTTT. Residues: CASSLDRWNEKRFF. This chain links TRBV5-6 with TRBJ1-4, with D hard to call. The CDR3 sequence is 14 residues long. The V gene's germline CDR1 is SGHDT and CDR2 YYEEEE.

A word on this clonotype: A read error is possible here, since a much larger clone lies one base away. This chain uses TRBV10-3 with TRBJ2-6, with D possibly being TRBD1 or TRBD2 (5 bases each). This CDR3 is 17 amino acids long. CDR1 ENHRY and CDR2 SYGVKD come from the germline V gene. The CDR3 DNA follows: TGTGCCATCACCGGGAACATCTTATACTCTGGGGCCAACGTCCCGACTTTC. It specifies CAITGNILYSGANVPTF.

This clonotype was counted many times. The V call is TRBV12-3 or TRBV12-4, the J call TRBJ2-3, with D maybe TRBD1 (5 bases). The germline V and J ends were trimmed by 1 base and 14 bases, with 13 bases remaining between them. The CDR3 has 12 amino acids. The CDR3 is CASSLETDSPYF. The CDR3 coding sequence is TGTGCCAGCAGTTTAGAGACAGATTCACCGTATTTT.

A few counts support this clonotype. The V and J genes are TRBV27 and TRBJ2-5, with 7 bases identical to TRBD1. Germline CDR1 is MNHEY and CDR2 is SMNVEV (reference sequence). V trimming: 3 bases; J trimming: 5 bases; junction bases outside the gene matches: 9. The CDR3 sequence is 15 residues long. CDR3 in amino acids: CASSLGQSWGETQYF. The CDR3 DNA reads TGTGCCAGCAGTTTGGGACAGTCCTGGGGGGAGACCCAGTACTTC.